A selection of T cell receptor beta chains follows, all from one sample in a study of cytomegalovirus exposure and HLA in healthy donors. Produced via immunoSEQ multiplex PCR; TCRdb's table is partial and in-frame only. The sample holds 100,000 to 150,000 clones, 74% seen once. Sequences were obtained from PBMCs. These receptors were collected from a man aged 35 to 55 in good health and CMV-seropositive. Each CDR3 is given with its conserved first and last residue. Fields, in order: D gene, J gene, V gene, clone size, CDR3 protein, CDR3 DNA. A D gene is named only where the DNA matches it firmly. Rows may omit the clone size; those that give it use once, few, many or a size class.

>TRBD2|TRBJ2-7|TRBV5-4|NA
CASSLGSGNSYEQYF
TGTGCCAGCAGCTTGGGTAGCGGGAACTCCTACGAGCAGTACTTC
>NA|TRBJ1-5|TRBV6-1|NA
CASIRDIHSNQPQHF
TGTGCCAGCATACGGGACATCCATAGCAATCAGCCCCAGCATTTT
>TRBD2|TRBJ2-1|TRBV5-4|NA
CASSLNSGTYNEQFF
TGTGCCAGCAGCTTGAATAGCGGGACTTACAATGAGCAGTTCTTC
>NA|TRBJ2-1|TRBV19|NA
CASRETGPYNEQFF
TGTGCCAGTAGGGAGACCGGCCCCTACAATGAGCAGTTCTTC
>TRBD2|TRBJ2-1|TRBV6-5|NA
CASRTRGGAGDEQFF
TGTGCCAGCAGGACGCGCGGGGGGGCCGGCGATGAGCAGTTCTTC
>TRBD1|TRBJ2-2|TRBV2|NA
CASRATGVNTGELFF
TGTGCCAGCAGGGCGACAGGGGTCAACACCGGGGAGCTGTTTTTT
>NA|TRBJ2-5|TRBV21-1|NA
CASSERGGRETQYF
TGTGCCAGCAGTGAAAGGGGGGGAAGGGAGACCCAGTACTTC
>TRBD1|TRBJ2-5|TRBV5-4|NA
CASSFSGTGKETQYF
TGTGCCAGCAGCTTTTCCGGGACAGGGAAAGAGACCCAGTACTTC
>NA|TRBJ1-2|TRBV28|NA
CASSSRRGYTF
TGTGCCAGCAGTTCGAGGAGGGGCTACACCTTC
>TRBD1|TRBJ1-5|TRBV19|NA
CASSSQGAPGNQPQHF
TGTGCCAGTAGTTCCCAGGGGGCGCCGGGCAATCAGCCCCAGCATTTT
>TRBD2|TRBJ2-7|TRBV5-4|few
CASSHGTSGSNEQYF
TGTGCCAGCAGCCATGGGACTAGCGGGAGCAACGAGCAGTACTTC
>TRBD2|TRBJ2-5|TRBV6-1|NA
CASSALAGGQQETQYF
TGTGCCAGCAGTGCACTAGCGGGGGGGCAGCAAGAGACCCAGTACTTC
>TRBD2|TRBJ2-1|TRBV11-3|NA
CASSSRLAGGNNEQFF
TGTGCCAGCAGCTCCCGACTAGCGGGAGGAAACAATGAGCAGTTCTTC
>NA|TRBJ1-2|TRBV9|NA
CASSVGQGNYGYTF
TGTGCCAGCAGCGTAGGGCAGGGAAACTATGGCTACACCTTC
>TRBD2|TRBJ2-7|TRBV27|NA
CASKGSRGRPAEQYF
TGTGCCAGCAAAGGGTCTCGCGGGAGGCCAGCCGAGCAGTACTTC
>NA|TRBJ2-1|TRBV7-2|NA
CASSPRVFEYNEQFF
TGTGCCAGCAGCCCGCGTGTATTTGAATACAATGAGCAGTTCTTC
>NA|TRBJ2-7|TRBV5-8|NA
CASNLHEQYF
TGTGCCAGTAATCTCCACGAGCAGTACTTC
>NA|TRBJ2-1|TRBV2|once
CASSETADGNEQFF
TGTGCCAGCAGTGAGACTGCGGATGGGAATGAGCAGTTCTTC
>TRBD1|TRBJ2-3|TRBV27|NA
CASSLYQGANTDTQYF
TGTGCCAGCAGTTTATACCAGGGGGCGAACACAGATACGCAGTATTTT
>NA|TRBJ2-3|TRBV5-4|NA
CASSLGGPGTDTQYF
TGTGCCAGCAGCTTGGGTGGGCCGGGCACAGATACGCAGTATTTT
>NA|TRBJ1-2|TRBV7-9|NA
CASSLAEYGYTF
TGTGCCAGCAGCTTGGCTGAATATGGCTACACCTTC
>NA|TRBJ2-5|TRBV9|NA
CASSVGSRETQYF
TGTGCCAGCAGCGTAGGGTCTCGGGAGACCCAGTACTTC
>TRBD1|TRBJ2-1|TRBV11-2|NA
CASSKGTTGVNEQFF
TGTGCCAGCAGCAAAGGAACTACAGGGGTCAATGAGCAGTTCTTC
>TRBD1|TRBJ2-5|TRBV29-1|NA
CSVAPGQGETQYF
TGCAGCGTTGCCCCGGGACAGGGAGAGACCCAGTACTTC
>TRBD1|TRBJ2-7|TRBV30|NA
CAWSVLGQGSEQYF
TGTGCCTGGAGTGTACTCGGACAGGGGAGCGAGCAGTACTTC